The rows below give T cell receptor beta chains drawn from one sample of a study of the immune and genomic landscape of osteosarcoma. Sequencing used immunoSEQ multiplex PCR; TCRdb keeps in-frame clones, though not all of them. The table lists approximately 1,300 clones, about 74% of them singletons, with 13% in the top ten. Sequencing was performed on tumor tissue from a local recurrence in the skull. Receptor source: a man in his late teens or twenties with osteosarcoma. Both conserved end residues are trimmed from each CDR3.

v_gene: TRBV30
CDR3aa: AWSEKTGGSQPQH

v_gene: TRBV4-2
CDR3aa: ASSQDGGTGANVLT

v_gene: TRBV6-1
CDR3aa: ASSETSWTPLGQETQY

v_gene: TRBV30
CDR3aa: AWSVPGRLSHEQY

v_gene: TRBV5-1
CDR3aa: ASSLGPNTGELF

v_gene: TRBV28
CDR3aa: ASSRGQPYNSPLH

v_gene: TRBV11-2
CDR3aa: ASSSIYKDNEKLF

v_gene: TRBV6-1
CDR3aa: ASSGVGGVGEQF

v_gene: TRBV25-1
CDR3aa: ASSDRPQGEAGNTIY

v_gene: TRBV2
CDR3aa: ASSRELGPQH

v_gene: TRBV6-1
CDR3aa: ASSEGGQEPYEQY

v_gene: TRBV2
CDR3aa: ASKGQGSNTEAF

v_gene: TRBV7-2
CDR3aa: ASSYTLLAGNTGELF

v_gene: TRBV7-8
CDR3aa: ASSLVDRNYGYT

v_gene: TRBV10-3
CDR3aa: AISESRLSSGSYNEQF

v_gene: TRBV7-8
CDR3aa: ASSLARGTGQETQY

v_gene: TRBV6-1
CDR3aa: ASSVLGGNSNQPQH

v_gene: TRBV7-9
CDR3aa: ASSRVGQGGTEAF

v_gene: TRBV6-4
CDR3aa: ASSESGGQGYTEAF

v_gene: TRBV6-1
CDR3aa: ASEVPRDNSPLH

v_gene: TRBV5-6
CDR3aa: ASETGRSGNTIY

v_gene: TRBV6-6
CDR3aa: ASTGVGERETQY

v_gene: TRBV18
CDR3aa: ASSPQGGMAEAF

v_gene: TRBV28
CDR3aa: ASSQDTDTQY

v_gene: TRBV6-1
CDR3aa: ASSDGTFVETQY

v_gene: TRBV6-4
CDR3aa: ASSSTANNEQF

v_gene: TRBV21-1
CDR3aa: ASSKKRSGGEETQY

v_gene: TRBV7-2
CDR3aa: ASSSEVASPLH

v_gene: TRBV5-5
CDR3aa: ASSSGTGGYT

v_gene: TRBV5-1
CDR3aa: ASSQQEPTYEQY

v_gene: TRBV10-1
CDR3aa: ASSTSGSTNEQF

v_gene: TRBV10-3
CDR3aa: AISGTAIGYSNQPQH

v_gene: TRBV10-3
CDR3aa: AISESTNYGYT

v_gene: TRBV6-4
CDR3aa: ASSEGDRTSNQPQH

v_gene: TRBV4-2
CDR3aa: ASSQEAGGPDEQF

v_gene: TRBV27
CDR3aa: ASSLSLYTGELF

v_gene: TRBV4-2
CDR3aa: ASSQEGQLTGKLF

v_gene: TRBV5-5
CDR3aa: ASSLSHGAGELF

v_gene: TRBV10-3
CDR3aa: AISLAGGYNEQF

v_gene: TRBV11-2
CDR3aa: ASSLYRGHYLPGEAF

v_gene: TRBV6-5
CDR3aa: ASRRIGRGGGGYT

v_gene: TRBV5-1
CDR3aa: ASSFDYYNEQF

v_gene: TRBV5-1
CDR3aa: ASSPDRGYNSPLH

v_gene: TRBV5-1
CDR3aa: ASSPGSNTEAF

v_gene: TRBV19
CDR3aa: ASSLPREPQH

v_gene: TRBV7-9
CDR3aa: ASSSRTGFDTIY

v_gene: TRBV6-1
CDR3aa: ASGLGQGAYNEQF

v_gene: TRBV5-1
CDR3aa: ASSAGTDYGYT

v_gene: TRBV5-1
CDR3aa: ASRHSENYGYT

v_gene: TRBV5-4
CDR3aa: ASSLRLGGRGYT

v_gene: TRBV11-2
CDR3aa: ASSTRADGYT

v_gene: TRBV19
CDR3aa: ASNREAGFADTQY

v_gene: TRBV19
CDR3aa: ASSIGQNQPQH

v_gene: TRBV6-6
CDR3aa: ASSTAEYTEAF

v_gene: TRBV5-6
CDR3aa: ASSPQEGRPYVGYT

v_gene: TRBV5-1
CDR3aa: ASSLGLAGGETQY

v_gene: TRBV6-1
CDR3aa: ASRPKRFQETQY

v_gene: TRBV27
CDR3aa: ASSLSQAGAQYNEQF

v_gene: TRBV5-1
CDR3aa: ASSSVGGADTQY

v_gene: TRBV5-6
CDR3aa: ASSLVMGTSGGIETQY